This T cell receptor (beta chain) was captured by sequencing in a study of STAT3 mutations in large granular lymphocyte leukemia. Notes on this clone: As yet, its antigen is unknown.

Data came from immunoSEQ multiplex PCR; TCRdb stores just in-frame clones and leaves some out. The table lists around 13,000 clones, approximately 81% of them singletons. This CDR3 region has 13 residues. V was cut by 8 bases and J by 5 bases, with 19 bases left in between. CDR1 is SQVTM, CDR2 ANQGSEA, per germline. Findings of the study overall: In T-cell large granular lymphocyte leukemia, about half of patients showed multiple immunodominant subclonotypes.

This sequence originates from a man aged 55-75 years with T-cell large granular lymphocyte leukemia. Some clones in this sample may be carry-over from other donors' samples. The chain has TRBV29-1 and TRBJ2-7; either TRBD1 or TRBD2 may fit D (6 bases each). The material sequenced was peripheral blood mononuclear cells. The CDR3 nucleotides are TGCAGCACTCGCGGGACATCTCTTCACGAGCAGTACTTC. As protein: CSTRGTSLHEQYF.